A selection of T cell receptor beta chains follows, all from one sample in a study of blood T cell repertoires in COVID-19. Sequencing used immunoSEQ multiplex PCR; TCRdb keeps in-frame clones, though not all of them. The top ten hold less than 15% of the sample, which has 72,000 or so clones, around nine tenths seen once. Sequenced input: peripheral blood. The receptors stem from an older woman with acute or convalescent COVID-19. CDR3s include the opening cysteine and the closing phenylalanine or tryptophan. D genes are given only for firm matches. Size tells how often a clone was seen (once, few, many) or the class of an expanded clone, and some rows leave it out.

clone_size,j_call,d_call,v_call,cdr3_aa,cdr3_nt
-,TRBJ2-1,-,TRBV6-6,CASNGGQHNEQFF,TGTGCCAGCAATGGCGGACAGCACAATGAGCAGTTCTTC
-,TRBJ1-4,-,TRBV5-5,CASSLDRGSVVATNEKLFF,TGTGCCAGCAGCTTGGATAGGGGCAGCGTGGTTGCAACTAATGAAAAACTGTTTTTT
-,TRBJ1-2,-,TRBV6-1,CASSEEDGQPYGYTF,TGTGCCAGCAGTGAAGAAGACGGACAGCCCTATGGCTACACCTTC
once,TRBJ2-5,-,TRBV29-1,CSTTPGGETQYF,TGCAGCACGACGCCCGGGGGAGAGACCCAGTACTTC
once,TRBJ2-1,-,TRBV1,CTSSNLAGGSYNEQFF,TGCACCAGCAGCAATTTAGCGGGGGGCTCCTACAATGAGCAGTTCTTC
-,TRBJ2-7,-,TRBV5-4,CASSLDSYYEQYF,TGTGCCAGCAGCTTGGACTCCTACTACGAGCAGTACTTC
-,TRBJ1-6,-,TRBV7-2,CASSYASGGAKSPLHF,TGTGCCAGCAGCTACGCGAGCGGGGGAGCTAAATCACCCCTCCACTTT
-,TRBJ2-3,TRBD2,TRBV2,CASSVRLAGGPGYF,TGTGCCAGCAGTGTAAGACTAGCGGGGGGGCCTGGGTATTTT
-,TRBJ2-7,-,TRBV11-2,CASRQIQGYEQYF,TGTGCCAGCAGGCAAATTCAGGGATACGAGCAGTACTTC
-,TRBJ2-2,-,TRBV11-2,CASSSASWRASGELFF,TGTGCCAGCAGCTCAGCTAGCTGGCGGGCCTCCGGGGAGCTGTTTTTT
-,TRBJ1-6,TRBD1,TRBV7-9,CASSSGTGSYNSPLHF,TGTGCCAGCAGCTCCGGGACAGGCTCCTATAATTCACCCCTCCACTTT
-,TRBJ2-5,TRBD1,TRBV6-5,CASSRDSVQTQYF,TGTGCCAGCAGTCGGGACAGTGTCCAGACCCAGTACTTC
-,TRBJ2-7,TRBD1,TRBV24-1,CATSDRDSESYEQYF,TGTGCCACCAGTGATAGGGACAGCGAGTCCTACGAGCAGTACTTC
-,TRBJ1-5,TRBD1,TRBV10-1,CASCSLTGGNNQPQHF,TGCGCCAGCTGCTCCTTAACAGGGGGTAACAATCAGCCCCAGCATTTT